The 8 T cell receptor beta chains listed next were all sequenced from one sample in a study of T cell responses to AZD1222 COVID-19 vaccine. Sequencing was performed with immunoSEQ multiplex PCR; in TCRdb, only in-frame clones are kept and a portion is missing. The table has approximately 60,000 clones, around 85% seen once. The sequencing used peripheral blood, collected on day 0 of AZD1222 vaccination. The receptors originated from an adult in good health.

The J gene is TRBJ1-2, the V gene TRBV29-1, with D perhaps TRBD1 (5 bases). The ends were cut back, 4 bases at V and 1 base at J, with 10 bases in the middle. This CDR3 is 13 amino acids long. Germline CDR1 is SQVTM and CDR2 is ANQGSEA. The CDR3 coding sequence is TGCAGCGTTGGGAAACAGGATAACTATGGCTACACCTTC. It specifies CSVGKQDNYGYTF.

The rearrangement links TRBV2 to TRBJ1-2, with 8 nucleotides matching TRBD1. After removal of 7 bases from V and 2 bases from J, the junction contained 9 bases not matched to a gene. Germline V gene sequence: CDR1 SNHLY, CDR2 FYNNEI. This CDR3 has 15 residues. CDR3 sequence: CASTLRDRLNYGYTF. As DNA, the CDR3 is TGTGCCAGCACTCTCCGGGACAGGCTAAACTATGGCTACACCTTC. Together with reference TRBV2 and TRBJ1-2, the CDR3 gives the full variable domain: EPEVTQTPSHQVTQMGQEVILRCVPISNHLYFYWYRQILGQKVEFLVSFYNNEISEKSEIFDDQFSVERPDGSNFTLKIRSTKLEDSAMYFCASTLRDRLNYGYTFGSGTRLTVV.

The chain uses TRBV12-3 or TRBV12-4 and TRBJ2-7; no clear D gene. Between the trimmed V and J ends, which lost 8 bases and 0 bases, there was a span of 8 bases. The CDR3 has 12 residues. In nucleotides, the CDR3 is TGTGCCAGCGGTGGTGGCTCCTACGAGCAGTACTTC. Residues: CASGGGSYEQYF.

The chain carries TRBV9 and TRBJ1-2; D gene uncertain. V was shortened by 4 bases and J by 8 bases, with 12 bases between the two germline ends. The CDR3 has 12 residues. Germline lookup yields CDR1 SGDLS and CDR2 YYNGEE. The CDR3 loop reads CASSSTRRGYTF. The DNA for the CDR3 is TGTGCCAGCAGCTCAACCCGTCGCGGCTACACCTTC.

The chain couples TRBV19 to TRBJ1-5, with D hard to call. This CDR3 comprises 16 residues. The germline V gene encodes CDR1 LNHDA and CDR2 SQIVND (reference sequence). Trimming took off 6 bases at V and 0 bases at J, with 15 bases between the two ends. The CDR3 DNA reads TGTGCCAGTAGCGGCGCGTACAAACATAGCAATCAGCCCCAGCATTTT. Translated, it gives CASSGAYKHSNQPQHF.

CDR3 DNA sequence: TGTGCCAGCAGCCAAGGGAACAGCTTTACAACCTACGAGCAGTACTTC. This sequence encodes CASSQGNSFTTYEQYF. V is TRBV4-2 and J is TRBJ2-7; D unresolved. This CDR3 comprises 16 residues. Germline assignment: CDR1 LGHNA and CDR2 YNFKEQ. Trimming removed 1 base at V and 2 bases at J, with 15 bases between.

This chain uses TRBV9 with TRBJ2-1, with 13 bases matching TRBD2. Germline CDR1 and CDR2: SGDLS and YYNGEE. The V segment lost 4 bases and the J segment 4 bases; nucleotides outside the gene matches: 2. The CDR3 extends over 15 amino acids. The CDR3: CASSPTSGRYNEQFF. CDR3 coding DNA: TGTGCCAGCAGCCCGACTAGCGGGAGGTACAATGAGCAGTTCTTC. The full variable domain, in which reference TRBV9 and TRBJ2-1 provide the parts outside the CDR3, is DSGVTQTPKHLITATGQRVTLRCSPRSGDLSVYWYQQSLDQGLQFLIQYYNGEERAKGNILERFSAQQFPDLHSELNLSSLELGDSALYFCASSPTSGRYNEQFFGPGTRLTVL.

This rearrangement joins TRBV25-1 to TRBJ2-3; the D gene is possibly TRBD1 (5 bases). Trimming took 6 bases from V and 3 from J, leaving 13 bases between them. Germline V gives CDR1 MGHDK, CDR2 SYGVNS. The CDR3 spans 14 residues. CDR3 sequence (DNA): TGTGCCAGCAGCTTCCCGACAGAGACAGATACGCAGTATTTT. Translated, it gives CASSFPTETDTQYF.